This TCR beta chain was profiled in a study of T cell repertoires in cytomegalovirus infection. Study at large: Public TCR beta signatures were indicative of both CMV infection and a matching HLA type.

For this clonotype: Its antigen is unknown.

General study results and limits: Clonotypes of TCR beta that were HLA-C-restricted and CMV-specific dominated the ex vivo response. Accumulated public TCR beta family frequency recognized individuals carrying CMV together with the relevant HLA.

Germline CDR1 is SGHDT and CDR2 is YYEEEE. With V trimmed by 5 bases and J by 2 bases, 15 bases remained unmatched. The CDR3 has 17 residues. MiXCR was run by TCRdb on the reads, yielding one entry per CDR3 protein. Altogether some 180,000 distinct CDR3 sequences are present, roughly 17% being singletons, with the ten largest covering approximately 25%. The chain combines TRBV5-6 with TRBJ2-5; 7 nucleotides align to TRBD1. The sample consisted of CD8+ T cells from PBMCs. The sequence came from a human donor in good health (CMV status not recorded). Some clones in this sample may be carry-over from other donors' samples. In DNA form, the CDR3 reads TGTGCCAGCAGTGCTGACCCGGGACAGTACGTTCAAGAGACCCAGTACTTC. Its protein is CASSADPGQYVQETQYF.